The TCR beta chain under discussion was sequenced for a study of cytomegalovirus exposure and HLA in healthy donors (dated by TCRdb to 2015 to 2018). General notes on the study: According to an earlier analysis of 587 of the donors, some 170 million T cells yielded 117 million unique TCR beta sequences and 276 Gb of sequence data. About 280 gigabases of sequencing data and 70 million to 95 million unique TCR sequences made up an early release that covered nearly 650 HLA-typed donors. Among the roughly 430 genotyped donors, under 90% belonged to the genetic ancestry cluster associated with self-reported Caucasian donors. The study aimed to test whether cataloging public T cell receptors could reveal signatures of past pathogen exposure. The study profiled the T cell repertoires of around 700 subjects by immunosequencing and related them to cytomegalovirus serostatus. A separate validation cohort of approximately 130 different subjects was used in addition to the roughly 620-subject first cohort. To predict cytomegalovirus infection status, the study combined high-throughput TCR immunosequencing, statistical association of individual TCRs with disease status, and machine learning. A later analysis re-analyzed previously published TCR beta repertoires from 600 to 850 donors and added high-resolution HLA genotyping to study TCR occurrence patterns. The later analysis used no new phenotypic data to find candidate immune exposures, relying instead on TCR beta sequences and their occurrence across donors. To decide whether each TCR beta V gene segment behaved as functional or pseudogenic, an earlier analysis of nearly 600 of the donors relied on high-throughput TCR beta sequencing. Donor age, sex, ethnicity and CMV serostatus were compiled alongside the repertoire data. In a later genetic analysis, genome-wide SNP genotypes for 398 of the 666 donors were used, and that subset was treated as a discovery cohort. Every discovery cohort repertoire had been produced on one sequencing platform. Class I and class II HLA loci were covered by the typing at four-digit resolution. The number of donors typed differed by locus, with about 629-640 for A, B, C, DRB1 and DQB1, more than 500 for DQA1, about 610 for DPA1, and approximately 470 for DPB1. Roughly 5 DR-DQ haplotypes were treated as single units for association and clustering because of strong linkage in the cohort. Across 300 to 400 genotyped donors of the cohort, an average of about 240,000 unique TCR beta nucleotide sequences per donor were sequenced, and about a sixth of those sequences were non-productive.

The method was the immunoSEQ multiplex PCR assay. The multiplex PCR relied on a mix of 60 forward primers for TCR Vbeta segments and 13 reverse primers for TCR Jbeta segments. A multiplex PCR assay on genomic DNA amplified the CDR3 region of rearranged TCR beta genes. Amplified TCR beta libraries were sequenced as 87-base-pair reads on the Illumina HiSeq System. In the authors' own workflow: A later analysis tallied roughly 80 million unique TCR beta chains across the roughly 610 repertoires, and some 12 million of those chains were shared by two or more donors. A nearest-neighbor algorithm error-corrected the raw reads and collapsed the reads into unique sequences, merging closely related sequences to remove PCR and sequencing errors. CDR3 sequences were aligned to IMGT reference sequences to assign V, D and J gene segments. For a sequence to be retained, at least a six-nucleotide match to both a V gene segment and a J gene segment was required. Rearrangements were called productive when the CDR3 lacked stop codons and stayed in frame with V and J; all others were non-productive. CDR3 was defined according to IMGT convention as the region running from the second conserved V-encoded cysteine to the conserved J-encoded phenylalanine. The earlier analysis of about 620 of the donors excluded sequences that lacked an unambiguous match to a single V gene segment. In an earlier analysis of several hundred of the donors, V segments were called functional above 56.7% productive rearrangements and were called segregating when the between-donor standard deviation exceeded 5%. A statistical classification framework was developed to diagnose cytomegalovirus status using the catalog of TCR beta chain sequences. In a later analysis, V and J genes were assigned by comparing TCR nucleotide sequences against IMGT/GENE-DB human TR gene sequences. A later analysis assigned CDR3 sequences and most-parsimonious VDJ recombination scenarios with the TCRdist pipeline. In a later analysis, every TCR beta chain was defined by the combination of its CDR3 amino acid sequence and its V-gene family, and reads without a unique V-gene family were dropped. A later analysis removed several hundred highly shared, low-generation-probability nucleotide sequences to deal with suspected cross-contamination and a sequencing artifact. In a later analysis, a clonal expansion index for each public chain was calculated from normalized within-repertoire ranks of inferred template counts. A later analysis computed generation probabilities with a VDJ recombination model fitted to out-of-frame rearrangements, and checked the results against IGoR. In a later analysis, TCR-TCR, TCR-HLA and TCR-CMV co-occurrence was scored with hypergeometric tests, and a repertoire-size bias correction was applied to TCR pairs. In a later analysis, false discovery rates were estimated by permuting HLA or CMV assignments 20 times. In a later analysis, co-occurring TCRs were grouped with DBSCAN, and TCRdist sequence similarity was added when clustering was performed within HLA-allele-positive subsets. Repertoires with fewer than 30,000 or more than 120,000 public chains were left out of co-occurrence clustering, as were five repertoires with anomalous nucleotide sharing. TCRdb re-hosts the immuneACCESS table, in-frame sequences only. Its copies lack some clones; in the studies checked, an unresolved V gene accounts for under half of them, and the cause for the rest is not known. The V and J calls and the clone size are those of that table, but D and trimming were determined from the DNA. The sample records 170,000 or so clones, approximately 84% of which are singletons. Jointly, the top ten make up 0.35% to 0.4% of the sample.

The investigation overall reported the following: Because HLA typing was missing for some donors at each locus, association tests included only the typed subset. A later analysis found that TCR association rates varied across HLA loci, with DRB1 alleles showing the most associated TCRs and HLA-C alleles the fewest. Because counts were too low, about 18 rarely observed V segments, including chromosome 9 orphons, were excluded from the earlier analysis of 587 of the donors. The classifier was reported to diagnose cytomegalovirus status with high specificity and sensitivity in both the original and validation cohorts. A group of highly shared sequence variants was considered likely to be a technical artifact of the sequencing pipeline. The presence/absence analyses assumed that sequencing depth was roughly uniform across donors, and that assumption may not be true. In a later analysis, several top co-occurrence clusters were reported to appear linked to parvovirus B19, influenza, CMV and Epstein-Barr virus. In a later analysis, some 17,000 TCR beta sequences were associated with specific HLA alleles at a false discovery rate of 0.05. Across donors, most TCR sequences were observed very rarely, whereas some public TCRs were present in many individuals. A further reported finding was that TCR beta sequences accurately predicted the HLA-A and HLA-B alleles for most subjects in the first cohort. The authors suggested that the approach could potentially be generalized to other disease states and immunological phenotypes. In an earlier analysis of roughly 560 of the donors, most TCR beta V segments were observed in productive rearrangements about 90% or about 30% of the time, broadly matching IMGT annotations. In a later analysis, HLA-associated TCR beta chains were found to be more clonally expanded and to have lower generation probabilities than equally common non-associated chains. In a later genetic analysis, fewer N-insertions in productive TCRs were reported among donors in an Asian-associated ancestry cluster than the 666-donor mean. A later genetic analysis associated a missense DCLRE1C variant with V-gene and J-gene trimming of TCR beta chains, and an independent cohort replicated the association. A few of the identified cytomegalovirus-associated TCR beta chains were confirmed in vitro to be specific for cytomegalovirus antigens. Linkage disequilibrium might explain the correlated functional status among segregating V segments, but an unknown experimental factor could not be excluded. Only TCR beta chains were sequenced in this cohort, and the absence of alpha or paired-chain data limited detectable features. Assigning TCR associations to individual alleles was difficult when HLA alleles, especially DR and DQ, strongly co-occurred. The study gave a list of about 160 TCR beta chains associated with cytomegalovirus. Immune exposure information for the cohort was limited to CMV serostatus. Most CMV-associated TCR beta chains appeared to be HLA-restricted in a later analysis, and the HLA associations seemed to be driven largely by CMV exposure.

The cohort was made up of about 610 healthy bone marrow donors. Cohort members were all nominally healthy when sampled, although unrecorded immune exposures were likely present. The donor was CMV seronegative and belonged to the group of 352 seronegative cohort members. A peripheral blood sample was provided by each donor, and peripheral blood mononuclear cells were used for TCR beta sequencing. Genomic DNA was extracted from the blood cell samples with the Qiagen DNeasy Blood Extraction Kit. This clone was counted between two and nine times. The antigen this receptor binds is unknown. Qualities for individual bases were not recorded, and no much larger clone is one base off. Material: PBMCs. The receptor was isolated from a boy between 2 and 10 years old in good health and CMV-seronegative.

The CDR3 protein is CASSEDRGWNTEAFF. The DNA is TGTGCCAGCAGTGAAGACAGGGGGTGGAACACTGAAGCTTTCTTT. The chain employs TRBV6-1 and TRBJ1-1, with 8 bases matching TRBD1. The CDR3 holds 15 amino acids from the cysteine to the phenylalanine. The kept DNA is CDR3 alone, 45 bases in frame from the first base. CDR1 and CDR2 were assigned from the germline V gene as MNHNS and SASEGT. V and J are trimmed by 1 base and 1 base, and the gene matches miss 2 bases of the junction.